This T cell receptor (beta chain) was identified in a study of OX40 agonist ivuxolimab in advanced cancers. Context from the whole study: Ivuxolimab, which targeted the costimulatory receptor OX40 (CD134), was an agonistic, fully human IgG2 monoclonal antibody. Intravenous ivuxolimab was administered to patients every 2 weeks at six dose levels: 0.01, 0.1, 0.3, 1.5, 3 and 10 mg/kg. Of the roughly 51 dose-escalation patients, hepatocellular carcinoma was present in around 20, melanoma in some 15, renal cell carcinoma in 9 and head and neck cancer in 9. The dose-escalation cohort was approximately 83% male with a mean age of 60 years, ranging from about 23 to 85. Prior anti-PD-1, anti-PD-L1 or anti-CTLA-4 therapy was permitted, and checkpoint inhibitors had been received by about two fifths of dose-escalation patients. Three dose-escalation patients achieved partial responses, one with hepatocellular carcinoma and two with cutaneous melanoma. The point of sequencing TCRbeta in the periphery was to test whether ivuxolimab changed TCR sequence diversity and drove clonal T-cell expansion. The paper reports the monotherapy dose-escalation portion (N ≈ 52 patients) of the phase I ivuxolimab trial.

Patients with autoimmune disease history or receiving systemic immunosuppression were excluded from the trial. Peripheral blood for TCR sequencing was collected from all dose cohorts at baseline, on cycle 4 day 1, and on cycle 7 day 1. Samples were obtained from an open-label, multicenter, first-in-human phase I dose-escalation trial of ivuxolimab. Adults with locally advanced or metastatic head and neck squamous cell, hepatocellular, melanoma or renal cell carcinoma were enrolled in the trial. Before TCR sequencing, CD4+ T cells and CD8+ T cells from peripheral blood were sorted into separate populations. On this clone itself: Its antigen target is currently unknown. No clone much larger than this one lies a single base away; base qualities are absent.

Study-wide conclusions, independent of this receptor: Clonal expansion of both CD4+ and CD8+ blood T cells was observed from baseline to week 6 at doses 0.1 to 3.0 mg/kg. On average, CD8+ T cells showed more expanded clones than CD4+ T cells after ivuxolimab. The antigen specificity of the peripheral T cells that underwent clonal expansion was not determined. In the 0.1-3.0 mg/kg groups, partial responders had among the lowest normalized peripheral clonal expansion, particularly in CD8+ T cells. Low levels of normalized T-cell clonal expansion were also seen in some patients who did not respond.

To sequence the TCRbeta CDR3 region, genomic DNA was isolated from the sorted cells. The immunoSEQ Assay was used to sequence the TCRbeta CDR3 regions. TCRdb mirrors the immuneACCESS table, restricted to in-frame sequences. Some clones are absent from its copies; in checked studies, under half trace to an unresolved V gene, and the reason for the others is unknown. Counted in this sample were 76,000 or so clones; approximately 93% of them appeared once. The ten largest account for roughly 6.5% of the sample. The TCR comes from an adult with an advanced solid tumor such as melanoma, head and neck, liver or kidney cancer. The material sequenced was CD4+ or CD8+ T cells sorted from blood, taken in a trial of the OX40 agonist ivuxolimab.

The nucleotide sequence is TGTGCCAGCAGCTTGCGGGACGTCCACAATGAGCAGTTCTTC. It translates as CASSLRDVHNEQFF. This receptor chain uses TRBV13 and TRBJ2-1, and the D gene may be TRBD2, 6 bases matching. Spanning cysteine to phenylalanine, the CDR3 consists of 14 amino acids. Kept here is only the CDR3 DNA, which spans 42 bases and is read in frame from base 1. The germline ends are 11 bases apart after V is trimmed by 3 bases and J by 5 bases. The germline V gene (reference sequence) sets CDR1 to PRHDT and CDR2 to FYEKMQ.